Sequencing of this T cell receptor (beta chain) was carried out in a study of CD8+ T cells in alopecia areata. Study-wide context: Twice a day, 5 to 10 mg of oral tofacitinib was administered to treated patients.

Following RNA extraction, reverse transcription yielded cDNA that acted as the sequencing template. Assay used: immunoSEQ multiplex PCR; TCRdb lists only in-frame clones, some missing. The sample records nearly 110,000 clones, about four fifths being singletons. Treatment reported: oral pan-JAK inhibitor, 5-10 mg twice daily. CDR3 size: 10 residues. The V end lost 5 bases, the J end lost 5 bases, and 3 bases lay between the germline ends. CDR1 and CDR2 from the germline V gene are SEHNR and FQNEAQ (reference sequence). The chain employs TRBV7-9 and TRBJ1-2; D gene ambiguous. This clonotype originated in a human donor with alopecia areata. Sequenced here: CD8+ T cells sorted from blood, sampled at week 24, from a patient treated with tofacitinib. The chain's CDR3 is CASSDYGYTF. The CDR3 coding sequence is TGTGCCAGCAGCGATTATGGCTACACCTTC.